The 4 T cell receptor beta chains below were found in one sample sequenced in a study of T cells in Graves' hyperthyroidism and ophthalmopathy. TCR beta CDR3 regions were amplified from RNA transcripts. HTBI primers drove first-round RT-PCR of the TCR CDR3. MiXCR, run by TCRdb on the multiplex PCR reads, gives a single entry per CDR3 protein. The sample holds a few hundred thousand distinct CDR3 sequences, around 14% seen once. Sequencing was done on a sample of blood. The receptors here all came from a woman younger than 35 with Graves' hyperthyroidism.

The CDR3 nucleotides read TGCGCCAGCAACCGAGGAGGATTTGCCCAAGCGGGAGAGTGGGGCGGGGAGCTGTTTTTT. Encoded protein: CASNRGGFAQAGEWGGELFF. The chain couples TRBV10-2 to TRBJ2-2, with TRBD2 matching over 8 bases. The germline CDR1 and CDR2 sequences are WSHSY and SAAADI. CDR3 length: 20 amino acids. The J segment lost 7 bases and the V segment lost 7 bases, leaving 26 bases of the junction unmatched.

The table lists this clonotype with many counts. This chain connects TRBV20-1 to TRBJ2-1; 11 nucleotides match TRBD2. This CDR3 is built from 17 residues. Germline loops: CDR1 DFQATT, CDR2 SNEGSKA (reference sequence). Trimming removed 5 bases from V and 7 bases from J; junction bases left unmatched: 16. CDR3 sequence reads: CSAVDLAGGPGWNEQFF. The CDR3 region has the DNA TGCAGTGCTGTAGACTTAGCGGGGGGGCCTGGATGGAATGAGCAGTTCTTC.

This clonotype appeared many times. This rearrangement joins TRBV10-3 to TRBJ2-2; TRBD1 aligns across 8 bases. Per germline, CDR1 ENHRY and CDR2 SYGVKD. Trimming took 3 bases from V and 4 from J; bases not matched to a gene: 4. The CDR3 is made up of 15 amino acids. The CDR3 spells CAISDGQGFTGELFF. CDR3 bases: TGTGCCATCAGTGACGGACAGGGCTTCACCGGGGAGCTGTTTTTT.

The chain recombines TRBV2 with TRBJ1-4, with D maybe TRBD1 (6 bases). This CDR3 region has 15 residues. CDR1 and CDR2 (germline): SNHLY, FYNNEI. The V gene lost 6 bases and the J gene lost 5 bases, with 16 bases spanning the gap. The CDR3 coding sequence is TGTGCCAGCAGGGGCCGGACAGCCTCAAATGAAAAACTGTTTTTT. Translated: CASRGRTASNEKLFF.